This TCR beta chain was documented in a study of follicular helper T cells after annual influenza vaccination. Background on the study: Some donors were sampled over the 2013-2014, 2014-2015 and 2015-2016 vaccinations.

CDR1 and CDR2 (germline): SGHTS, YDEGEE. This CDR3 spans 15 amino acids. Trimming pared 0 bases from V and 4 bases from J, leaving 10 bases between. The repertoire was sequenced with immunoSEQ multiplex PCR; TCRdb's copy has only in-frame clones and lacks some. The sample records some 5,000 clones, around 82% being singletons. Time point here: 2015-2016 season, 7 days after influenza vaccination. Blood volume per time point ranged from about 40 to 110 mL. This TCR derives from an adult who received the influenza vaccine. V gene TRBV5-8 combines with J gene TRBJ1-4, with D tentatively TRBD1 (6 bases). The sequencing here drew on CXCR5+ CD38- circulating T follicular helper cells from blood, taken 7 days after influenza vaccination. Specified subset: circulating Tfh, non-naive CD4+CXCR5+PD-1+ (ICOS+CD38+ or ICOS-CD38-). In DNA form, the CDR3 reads TGTGCCAGCAGCTTGGGACAGGCCGATAATGAAAAACTGTTTTTT. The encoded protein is CASSLGQADNEKLFF.